What follows describes a single T cell receptor beta chain. Its antigen is not known. The sample belongs to a study of T cells in localized non-small cell lung cancer. CDR3 length: 13 amino acids. Trimming pared 5 bases from V and 1 base from J, leaving 6 bases between. The germline V gene has CDR1 MNHNY and CDR2 SVGAGI (reference sequence). Sequencing was performed with immunoSEQ multiplex PCR; in TCRdb, only in-frame clones are kept and a portion is missing. Of over 40,000 clones listed, 85% to 90% are singletons. The study's findings and limits: There was an association of higher blood T cell density with longer overall survival.

This clonotype originated in a woman aged 18-50 years with stage III lung adenocarcinoma. The chain carries TRBV6-6 and TRBJ2-1; D remains unclear. The sequencing here drew on peripheral blood, taken before any cancer treatment. The CDR3 loop reads CASSPLSYNEQFF. The CDR3 coding sequence is TGTGCCAGCAGTCCCCTTTCCTACAATGAGCAGTTCTTC.